These T cell receptor beta chains were read from a single sample in a study of T cell changes during pregnancy in multiple sclerosis. Sequencing used immunoSEQ multiplex PCR; TCRdb keeps in-frame clones, though not all of them. The sample shows 10,000 to 15,000 clones, about 95% of them seen only once. The source was CD4+ T cells from peripheral blood mononuclear cells, collected before pregnancy. These receptors all stem from a female donor with multiple sclerosis, enrolled in a pregnancy study. CDR3s include the opening cysteine and the closing phenylalanine or tryptophan. Fields, in order: D gene, clone size, V gene, J gene, CDR3 protein, CDR3 DNA. The D gene is left open where the match is weak. Not every row has a clone size; where given, it reads once, few, many or a size class.

D: TRBD2
size: NA
V: TRBV7-3
J: TRBJ2-3
CDR3: CASSAWGLAGTPDTQYF
DNA: TGTGCCAGCAGCGCCTGGGGACTAGCGGGGACCCCAGATACGCAGTATTTT

D: TRBD1
size: NA
V: TRBV29-1
J: TRBJ1-5
CDR3: CSVECRGGNQPQHF
DNA: TGCAGCGTTGAATGCAGGGGGGGCAATCAGCCCCAGCATTTT

D: NA
size: NA
V: TRBV30
J: TRBJ2-7
CDR3: CAWSVGGVRYEQYF
DNA: TGTGCCTGGAGTGTAGGGGGAGTAAGGTACGAGCAGTACTTC

D: NA
size: NA
V: TRBV6-6
J: TRBJ1-4
CDR3: CASSDPGQFAKLFF
DNA: TGTGCCAGCAGTGACCCGGGTCAGTTCGCTAAACTGTTTTTT

D: NA
size: NA
V: TRBV7-7
J: TRBJ2-1
CDR3: CASSLALGRHNEQFF
DNA: TGTGCTAGCAGCTTAGCGCTGGGGAGACACAATGAGCAGTTCTTC

D: NA
size: NA
V: TRBV27
J: TRBJ2-2
CDR3: CASRQETGELFF
DNA: TGTGCCAGCAGGCAGGAAACCGGGGAGCTGTTTTTT

D: NA
size: NA
V: TRBV19
J: TRBJ2-3
CDR3: CASMGPRTDTQYF
DNA: TGTGCCAGTATGGGCCCCCGGACAGATACGCAGTATTTT

D: TRBD1
size: NA
V: TRBV29-1
J: TRBJ2-1
CDR3: CSVEALGQVGSYNEQFF
DNA: TGCAGCGTTGAAGCTTTAGGACAGGTGGGTTCCTACAATGAGCAGTTCTTC

D: NA
size: NA
V: TRBV14
J: TRBJ2-7
CDR3: CASSQDISPGYSYEQYF
DNA: TGTGCCAGCAGCCAAGATATCTCCCCGGGGTACTCCTACGAGCAGTACTTC

D: NA
size: NA
V: TRBV25-1
J: TRBJ1-5
CDR3: CASSEGRGGNQPQHF
DNA: TGTGCCAGCAGTGAAGGACGGGGGGGAAATCAGCCCCAGCATTTT

D: NA
size: once
V: TRBV7-9
J: TRBJ2-1
CDR3: CASSRSGPGGGNEQFF
DNA: TGTGCCAGCAGCCGATCTGGGCCTGGGGGAGGCAATGAGCAGTTCTTC

D: TRBD1
size: NA
V: TRBV19
J: TRBJ1-6
CDR3: CASSITTGTGYNSPLHF
DNA: TGTGCCAGTAGTATCACCACCGGGACAGGGTATAATTCACCCCTCCACTTT

D: NA
size: once
V: TRBV5-1
J: TRBJ1-5
CDR3: CASSLATGPNQPQHF
DNA: TGCGCCAGCAGCTTGGCTACAGGGCCCAATCAGCCCCAGCATTTT

D: TRBD1
size: NA
V: TRBV2
J: TRBJ2-5
CDR3: CASSRQGGSETQYF
DNA: TGTGCCAGCAGTCGACAGGGGGGGAGCGAGACCCAGTACTTC

D: NA
size: NA
V: TRBV11-1
J: TRBJ2-5
CDR3: CASSLGGRETQYF
DNA: TGTGCCAGCAGCTTAGGAGGGAGGGAGACCCAGTACTTC

D: NA
size: NA
V: TRBV18
J: TRBJ2-2
CDR3: CASSPKGGGAGELFF
DNA: TGTGCCAGCTCACCAAAGGGTGGAGGAGCCGGGGAGCTGTTTTTT

D: TRBD1
size: once
V: TRBV5-5
J: TRBJ2-3
CDR3: CASSGTGFSTDTQYF
DNA: TGTGCCAGCAGCGGGACAGGGTTTAGCACAGATACGCAGTATTTT

D: TRBD2
size: NA
V: TRBV11-2
J: TRBJ2-1
CDR3: CASSGIAGGYNEQFF
DNA: TGTGCCAGCAGCGGCATAGCGGGGGGATACAATGAGCAGTTCTTC

D: NA
size: NA
V: TRBV5-8
J: TRBJ2-1
CDR3: CASSLSGFYNEQFF
DNA: TGTGCCAGCAGCTTGTCGGGGTTTTACAATGAGCAGTTCTTC

D: NA
size: NA
V: TRBV5-1
J: TRBJ1-2
CDR3: CASSLTFLRWGYTF
DNA: TGCGCCAGCAGTCTTACCTTCCTCCGGTGGGGCTACACCTTC

D: TRBD1
size: NA
V: TRBV25-1
J: TRBJ1-2
CDR3: CASSPLPGQGLPSGGYTF
DNA: TGTGCCAGCAGTCCCTTACCGGGACAGGGGCTGCCTTCCGGTGGCTACACCTTC

D: TRBD1
size: NA
V: TRBV5-4
J: TRBJ2-1
CDR3: CASSKQGTPYNEQFF
DNA: TGTGCCAGCAGCAAACAGGGGACCCCCTACAATGAGCAGTTCTTC

D: TRBD1
size: NA
V: TRBV19
J: TRBJ1-1
CDR3: CASGTGAESTEAFF
DNA: TGTGCCAGTGGGACAGGCGCCGAAAGCACTGAAGCTTTCTTT

D: NA
size: NA
V: TRBV7-6
J: TRBJ1-3
CDR3: CASWGPVSGNTIYF
DNA: TGTGCCTCATGGGGCCCCGTCTCTGGAAACACCATATATTTT

D: TRBD1
size: NA
V: TRBV19
J: TRBJ1-1
CDR3: CASSRDSKNTEAFF
DNA: TGTGCCAGTAGTAGGGACAGCAAGAACACTGAAGCTTTCTTT

D: NA
size: NA
V: TRBV6-5
J: TRBJ1-1
CDR3: CASSYSRQFEAFF
DNA: TGTGCCAGCAGTTACTCGAGGCAGTTTGAAGCTTTCTTT

D: NA
size: NA
V: TRBV5-1
J: TRBJ2-1
CDR3: CASSRSQGYNEQFF
DNA: TGCGCCAGCAGCCGGTCCCAGGGCTACAATGAGCAGTTCTTC

D: TRBD1
size: NA
V: TRBV5-1
J: TRBJ1-2
CDR3: CASSGGTGGGYTF
DNA: TGCGCCAGCAGCGGGGGGACAGGGGGAGGCTACACCTTC

D: NA
size: once
V: TRBV6-6
J: TRBJ2-1
CDR3: CASSYSIGQYNEQFF
DNA: TGTGCCAGCAGTTACTCGATTGGACAGTACAATGAGCAGTTCTTC

D: NA
size: NA
V: TRBV2
J: TRBJ1-4
CDR3: CASSRDNNEKLFF
DNA: TGTGCCAGCAGCCGGGATAATAATGAAAAACTGTTTTTT

D: TRBD2
size: once
V: TRBV7-9
J: TRBJ2-3
CDR3: CASSRTSGGRDTQYF
DNA: TGTGCCAGCAGTCGGACTAGCGGGGGAAGAGATACGCAGTATTTT

D: NA
size: NA
V: TRBV28
J: TRBJ1-2
CDR3: CASSLTRVNYGYTF
DNA: TGTGCCAGCAGTTTAACCAGGGTAAACTATGGCTACACCTTC

D: NA
size: NA
V: TRBV7-9
J: TRBJ2-1
CDR3: CASSLAGGPYNEQFF
DNA: TGTGCCAGCAGCTTAGCGGGGGGGCCCTACAATGAGCAGTTCTTC

D: TRBD1
size: NA
V: TRBV7-2
J: TRBJ1-1
CDR3: CASSWGQLNTEAFF
DNA: TGTGCCAGCAGCTGGGGACAGCTGAACACTGAAGCTTTCTTT

D: TRBD2
size: once
V: TRBV7-3
J: TRBJ2-1
CDR3: CASSRGGASYNEQFF
DNA: TGTGCCAGCAGCCGGGGGGGGGCCTCCTACAATGAGCAGTTCTTC

D: TRBD2
size: NA
V: TRBV10-3
J: TRBJ2-2
CDR3: CAISDVAGAPLGELFF
DNA: TGTGCCATCAGTGACGTAGCGGGGGCCCCTTTGGGGGAGCTGTTTTTT

D: TRBD1
size: NA
V: TRBV9
J: TRBJ1-1
CDR3: CASSVVGQYTEAFF
DNA: TGTGCCAGCAGCGTAGTGGGACAGTACACTGAAGCTTTCTTT

D: NA
size: NA
V: TRBV4-1
J: TRBJ1-5
CDR3: CASSSEPAGWNQPQHF
DNA: TGCGCCAGCAGCTCAGAGCCCGCAGGGTGGAATCAGCCCCAGCATTTT

D: TRBD1
size: NA
V: TRBV5-5
J: TRBJ1-1
CDR3: CASSLDPGTGKAFF
DNA: TGTGCCAGCAGCTTGGACCCCGGGACAGGGAAAGCTTTCTTT

D: TRBD2
size: NA
V: TRBV5-1
J: TRBJ2-1
CDR3: CASSGSGNSYNEQFF
DNA: TGCGCCAGCAGCGGTAGCGGGAATTCCTACAATGAGCAGTTCTTC

D: NA
size: once
V: TRBV18
J: TRBJ1-1
CDR3: CASSPGLGNTEAFF
DNA: TGTGCCAGCTCTCCGGGACTCGGAAACACTGAAGCTTTCTTT

D: TRBD2
size: NA
V: TRBV7-3
J: TRBJ2-1
CDR3: CASSELAGGNNEQFF
DNA: TGTGCCAGCAGCGAACTAGCGGGGGGTAACAATGAGCAGTTCTTC

D: NA
size: NA
V: TRBV6-1
J: TRBJ2-5
CDR3: CASSEAAGNQETQYF
DNA: TGTGCCAGCAGTGAAGCGGCAGGGAATCAAGAGACCCAGTACTTC

D: TRBD1
size: NA
V: TRBV5-1
J: TRBJ2-2
CDR3: CASSLAGTGVSGELFF
DNA: TGCGCCAGCAGCTTGGCCGGGACAGGGGTTTCCGGGGAGCTGTTTTTT

D: TRBD1
size: NA
V: TRBV9
J: TRBJ1-1
CDR3: CASSGGQGAVTEAFF
DNA: TGTGCCAGCAGCGGGGGGCAGGGGGCTGTCACTGAAGCTTTCTTT

D: NA
size: NA
V: TRBV9
J: TRBJ1-1
CDR3: CASSVGGLASLNTEAFF
DNA: TGTGCCAGCAGCGTAGGAGGGCTTGCGTCCTTAAACACTGAAGCTTTCTTT

D: NA
size: NA
V: TRBV18
J: TRBJ2-5
CDR3: CASSPPGSQETQYF
DNA: TGTGCCAGCTCACCACCTGGTAGTCAAGAGACCCAGTACTTC

D: TRBD1
size: once
V: TRBV5-1
J: TRBJ1-4
CDR3: CASRGGQGAYEKLFF
DNA: TGCGCCAGCCGCGGCGGACAGGGGGCTTATGAAAAACTGTTTTTT

D: TRBD1
size: NA
V: TRBV10-3
J: TRBJ1-6
CDR3: CAISPSGTGSSPLHF
DNA: TGTGCCATCAGTCCGTCGGGGACAGGGAGTTCACCCCTCCACTTT

D: NA
size: NA
V: TRBV4-1
J: TRBJ2-5
CDR3: CASSSSLTGSETQYF
DNA: TGCGCCAGCAGCTCCAGCTTAACAGGCTCGGAGACCCAGTACTTC

D: TRBD1
size: NA
V: TRBV6-1
J: TRBJ1-5
CDR3: CASIFTGGGNQPQHF
DNA: TGTGCCAGCATCTTCACAGGGGGCGGCAATCAGCCCCAGCATTTT

D: NA
size: NA
V: TRBV5-4
J: TRBJ2-1
CDR3: CASSLGEVGGRKSFF
DNA: TGTGCCAGCAGCTTGGGAGAGGTGGGTGGCAGAAAATCTTTCTTC

D: TRBD1
size: NA
V: TRBV6-5
J: TRBJ1-6
CDR3: CASSRAGRGESPLHF
DNA: TGTGCCAGCAGTAGGGCCGGCAGGGGGGAGTCACCCCTCCACTTT

D: NA
size: once
V: TRBV13
J: TRBJ1-3
CDR3: CASSYNRALSGNTIYF
DNA: TGTGCCAGCAGCTACAACAGGGCGCTCTCTGGAAACACCATATATTTT

D: TRBD1
size: NA
V: TRBV2
J: TRBJ2-7
CDR3: CASSTETGYEQYF
DNA: TGTGCCAGCAGTACGGAGACAGGGTACGAGCAGTACTTC

D: TRBD2
size: NA
V: TRBV7-3
J: TRBJ2-2
CDR3: CASSSLGLAHTGELFF
DNA: TGTGCCAGCAGCTCCCTGGGACTAGCTCACACCGGGGAGCTGTTTTTT

D: TRBD1
size: NA
V: TRBV20-1
J: TRBJ1-2
CDR3: CSARGHDGYTF
DNA: TGCAGTGCCAGGGGGCACGATGGCTACACCTTC